This paragraph reports one T cell receptor beta chain. Its cognate antigen has yet to be identified. Library preparation employed the immunoSEQ multiplex PCR assay. The multiplex PCR relied on a mix of 60 forward primers for TCR Vbeta segments and 13 reverse primers for TCR Jbeta segments. The CDR3 region of rearranged TCR beta genes was amplified from genomic DNA with a multiplex PCR assay. Amplified TCR beta libraries were sequenced as 87-base-pair reads on the Illumina HiSeq System. As for the authors' bioinformatics: In a later analysis, tens of millions of unique TCR beta chains were counted across the 500 to 850 repertoires, and about 9.9 million of these chains were shared by at least two donors. To remove PCR and sequencing errors, raw reads were error-corrected and collapsed into unique sequences using a nearest-neighbor algorithm that merged closely related sequences. Alignment of CDR3 sequences to IMGT reference sequences was used to assign V, D and J gene segments. For a sequence to be retained, a match of at least six nucleotides to both a V gene segment and a J gene segment was required. Rearrangements were classified as productive when the CDR3 lacked stop codons and remained in frame with V and J, and all other rearrangements were classified as non-productive. CDR3 was defined according to IMGT convention as the region running from the second conserved V-encoded cysteine to the conserved J-encoded phenylalanine. Sequences without an unambiguous match to a single V gene segment were excluded from the earlier analysis of 587 of the donors. An earlier analysis of 587 of the donors classified V segments as functional when productive rearrangements were above 56.7% and as segregating when the standard deviation between donors was above 5%. To diagnose cytomegalovirus status from the catalog of TCR beta chain sequences, a statistical classification framework was built. In a later analysis, V and J genes were assigned by comparing TCR nucleotide sequences against IMGT/GENE-DB human TR gene sequences. The TCRdist pipeline was used in a later analysis to assign CDR3 sequences and most-parsimonious VDJ recombination scenarios. In a later analysis, each TCR beta chain was defined by its CDR3 amino acid sequence together with its V-gene family, and reads lacking a unique V-gene family were excluded. As a way to deal with suspected cross-contamination and a sequencing artifact, a later analysis dropped roughly 620 nucleotide sequences that were highly shared and had low generation probability. In a later analysis, a clonal expansion index was calculated for each public chain from normalized within-repertoire ranks of inferred template counts. Generation probabilities in a later analysis came from a VDJ recombination model fitted to out-of-frame rearrangements, and those results were checked against IGoR. A later analysis scored TCR-TCR, TCR-HLA and TCR-CMV co-occurrence with hypergeometric tests, applying a repertoire-size bias correction to TCR pairs. False discovery rates were estimated in a later analysis by permuting HLA or CMV assignments 20 times. A later analysis grouped co-occurring TCRs with DBSCAN, adding TCRdist sequence similarity when clustering within HLA-allele-positive subsets. Co-occurrence clustering excluded repertoires with fewer than 30,000 or more than 120,000 public chains, plus five with anomalous nucleotide sharing. In TCRdb, the immuneACCESS table is reduced to in-frame sequences with V and J assigned. These tables do not hold every clone; where another copy was compared, an unresolved V gene accounts for under half, and the others remain unexplained. The V and J calls and the clone size are those of that table, but D and trimming were determined from the DNA. The sample table records 150,000 to 200,000 clones. In total, the top ten clones hold about 2% of the sample.

This sample was taken from a study of cytomegalovirus exposure and HLA in healthy donors (TCRdb year 2017). The study in broad terms: In an earlier analysis of some 550 of the donors, around 290 Gb of sequence data and some 120 million unique TCR beta sequences from about 179 million T cells were reported. Roughly 300 gigabases of sequencing data and around 80 million unique TCR sequences made up an early release that covered roughly 670 HLA-typed donors. Among the roughly 400 genotyped donors, around 81% belonged to the genetic ancestry cluster associated with self-reported Caucasian donors. The study aimed to test whether cataloging public T cell receptors could reveal signatures of past pathogen exposure. The T cell repertoires of about 700 subjects were profiled by immunosequencing and related to cytomegalovirus serostatus. A separate validation cohort of 100 to 150 different subjects was used in addition to the 666-subject first cohort. To predict cytomegalovirus infection status, the study combined high-throughput TCR immunosequencing, statistical association of individual TCRs with disease status, and machine learning. To study patterns of TCR occurrence, a later analysis re-analyzed previously published TCR beta repertoires from just over 650 donors and added high-resolution HLA genotyping. Rather than drawing on any new phenotypic data, the later analysis identified candidate immune exposures from TCR beta sequences and the way those sequences occurred across donors. An earlier analysis of 587 of the donors used high-throughput TCR beta sequencing to judge whether each TCR beta V gene segment behaved as functional or pseudogenic. Donor age, sex, ethnicity and CMV serostatus were compiled together with the repertoire data. A later genetic analysis took genome-wide SNP genotypes for about 55% of the roughly 670 donors and used that subset as a discovery cohort. Every discovery cohort repertoire had been produced on one sequencing platform. HLA typing included class I and class II loci at four-digit resolution. Typing coverage varied by locus: roughly 629-640 donors for A, B, C, DRB1 and DQB1; some 520 for DQA1; approximately 610 for DPA1; around 450 for DPB1. Because of strong linkage in the cohort, roughly five DR-DQ haplotypes were treated as single units for association and clustering. Across approximately 400 genotyped donors of the cohort, an average of about 250,000 unique TCR beta nucleotide sequences per donor were sequenced, and roughly a sixth of those sequences were non-productive.

Counted from cysteine to phenylalanine, this CDR3 has 17 amino acids. The read is trimmed to its CDR3 DNA, 51 bases read in frame from base 1. The germline V gene encodes CDR1 SGHRS and CDR2 YFSETQ. Trimming leaves V shorter by 2 bases and J shorter by 0 bases, with the junction holding 6 bases beyond the gene matches. General findings and caveats noted by the study authors: Three of the identified cytomegalovirus-associated TCR beta chains were confirmed in vitro to be specific for cytomegalovirus antigens. In an earlier analysis of approximately 590 of the donors, most TCR beta V segments appeared in productive rearrangements about 90% or about 30% of the time, broadly matching IMGT annotations. The authors suggested that the approach could potentially be generalized to other disease states and immunological phenotypes. In a later analysis, HLA-associated TCR beta chains were found to be more clonally expanded and to have lower generation probabilities than equally common non-associated chains. When HLA alleles, especially DR and DQ, strongly co-occurred, TCR associations were difficult to assign to individual alleles. In this cohort, only TCR beta chains were sequenced, and detectable features were limited by the absence of alpha or paired-chain data. An association between a missense DCLRE1C variant and V-gene and J-gene trimming of TCR beta chains was found in a later genetic analysis and replicated in an independent cohort. A cluster of highly shared sequence variants was judged likely to represent a technical artifact of the sequencing pipeline. A later analysis associated some 17,000 TCR beta sequences with specific HLA alleles at a false discovery rate of 0.05. A later analysis found that TCR association rates varied across HLA loci, with DRB1 alleles showing the most associated TCRs and HLA-C alleles the fewest. The study gave a list of around 170 TCR beta chains associated with cytomegalovirus. A later analysis reported that several top co-occurrence clusters appeared linked to parvovirus B19, influenza, CMV and Epstein-Barr virus. In both the original and validation cohorts, the classifier was reported to diagnose cytomegalovirus status with high specificity and sensitivity. A further reported finding was that TCR beta sequences accurately predicted the HLA-A and HLA-B alleles for most subjects in the first cohort. Because the 87-base-pair reads could not distinguish some IMGT-functional V segments, including TRBV6-2 and TRBV6-3, those segments were excluded. Because counts were too low, 15 to 20 rarely observed V segments, including chromosome 9 orphons, were left out of the earlier analysis of a few hundred of the donors. In a later genetic analysis, fewer N-insertions in productive TCRs were reported among donors in an Asian-associated ancestry cluster than the approximately 710-donor mean. Immune exposure information for the cohort was limited to CMV serostatus. Roughly uniform sequencing depth across donors was assumed in presence/absence analyses, although this assumption may not hold. Across donors, most TCR sequences were observed very rarely, whereas some public TCRs were present in many individuals. Because some donors lacked HLA typing at each locus, the association tests relied only on the typed subset. Linkage disequilibrium might explain the correlated functional status among segregating V segments, but an unknown experimental factor could not be excluded. According to a later analysis, most CMV-associated TCR beta chains appeared to be HLA-restricted, and the HLA associations seemed to be driven largely by CMV exposure.

The cohort comprised some 680 healthy bone marrow donors. All cohort members were sampled while nominally healthy, although unrecorded immune exposures were likely present. The donor was CMV seronegative and belonged to the group of 320 or so seronegative cohort members. Each donor provided a peripheral blood sample, and peripheral blood mononuclear cells were used for TCR beta sequencing. The Qiagen DNeasy Blood Extraction Kit was used to extract genomic DNA from the blood cell samples. The TCR sequence derives from a man aged 25-45 years in good health and CMV-seronegative. The sample consisted of PBMCs. The sequence links TRBV5-1 to TRBJ2-3; TRBD2 fits 10 bases in the junction. The base sequence is TGCGCCAGCAGCTTATTACTAGCGGGAACTAGCACAGATACGCAGTATTTT. Its protein reads: CASSLLLAGTSTDTQYF. Extended through the reference TRBV5-1 and TRBJ2-3 proteins, this CDR3 yields the full variable domain: KAGVTQTPRYLIKTRGQQVTLSCSPISGHRSVSWYQQTPGQGLQFLFEYFSETQRNKGNFPGRFSGRQFSNSRSEMNVSTLELGDSALYLCASSLLLAGTSTDTQYFGPGTRLTVL.